One sample yielded the 20 T cell receptor beta chains listed below, sequenced in a study of blood T cells in healthy people across ages. It was with a sample-barcoded 5' primer and a J-beta primer mix that a second PCR of roughly 7 to 12 cycles was run. TCRdb processed the 5' RACE reads anew with MiXCR; each CDR3 protein has one entry. Of over a million distinct CDR3 sequences in the sample, 40% to 50% are singletons; the top ten hold approximately 20%. The sample consisted of blood. Source of these receptors: a woman between 55 and 75 years old in good health.

The chain recombines TRBV29-1 with TRBJ2-3, with D perhaps matching TRBD2 (5 bases). The CDR3 spans 14 residues. Germline assignment: CDR1 SQVTM and CDR2 ANQGSEA. Between the trimmed V and J ends, which lost 3 bases and 5 bases, there was a span of 15 bases. The CDR3 region is CSVDPAEVRDTQYF. In DNA form, the CDR3 reads TGCAGCGTTGATCCAGCGGAAGTGAGAGATACGCAGTATTTT.

The gene calls are TRBV5-1 and TRBJ2-2; no definite D call. The CDR3 contains 15 residues. Trimming stripped 4 bases from V and 1 base from J, with 11 bases between. Germline assignment: CDR1 SGHRS and CDR2 YFSETQ. The CDR3 sequence is CASSKDTLNTGELFF. CDR3 sequence (DNA): TGCGCCAGCAGCAAAGACACTCTGAACACCGGGGAGCTGTTTTTT.

The count of this clonotype is one. CDR3 sequence reads: CASSGGLATNTGELFF. The CDR3 DNA reads TGCGCCAGCAGCGGGGGACTAGCGACGAACACCGGGGAGCTGTTTTTT. The chain carries TRBV5-1 and TRBJ2-2; 10 bases are a match to TRBD2. The CDR3 loop spans 16 amino acids. Germline V lookup: CDR1 SGHRS, CDR2 YFSETQ. V lost 4 bases and J lost 0; bases outside the gene matches: 3.

Of note for this clonotype: A much larger clone lies one base from this, so it may be a read error. The V gene is TRBV7-8, the J gene TRBJ2-7; D is perhaps TRBD2 (6 bases). The V end lost 1 base, the J end lost 0 bases, and 10 bases lay between the germline ends. The length of the CDR3 is 15 residues. Germline V lookup: CDR1 SGHVS, CDR2 FQNEAQ. In DNA, the CDR3 is TGTGCCAGCAGCTTAGATGGCGGGAACTCCTACGAGCAGTACTTC. It codes for CASSLDGGNSYEQYF.

This clonotype was seen more than once but under ten times. The V call is TRBV7-2, the J call TRBJ2-7; D is possibly TRBD1 or TRBD2 (5 bases each). The V end was cut by 5 bases, the J end by 7 bases, with 18 bases between. The CDR3 is 14 residues long. From germline, CDR1 is SGHTA and CDR2 FQGNSA. The DNA of the CDR3 is TGTGCCAGCAGCCCTCTCCCGGGACCCCCAGAGCAGTACTTC. It codes for CASSPLPGPPEQYF.

V gene TRBV6-6 combines with J gene TRBJ2-7, with unresolved D. There are 14 residues in the CDR3. Trimming shortened V by 2 bases and J by 5 bases, and 13 bases separated the two germline ends. Germline V gene sequence: CDR1 MNHNY, CDR2 SVGAGI (reference sequence). The CDR3 loop is CASSYPVPADEQYF. The CDR3 bases are TGTGCCAGCAGTTACCCGGTACCGGCGGACGAGCAGTACTTC.

The V gene is TRBV5-1, the J gene TRBJ1-2; no clear D. Trimming cost V 0 bases and J 8 bases, with 8 bases left between them. The germline V gene encodes CDR1 SGHRS and CDR2 YFSETQ. The CDR3 loop spans 12 amino acids. The CDR3 DNA follows: TGCGCCAGCAGCTTGGGACCGGGCGGCTACACCTTC. Protein product: CASSLGPGGYTF.

This clonotype was counted ten times or more. The rearrangement links TRBV27 to TRBJ2-7; D may correspond to TRBD1 or TRBD2 (5 bases each). The V and J ends lost 6 bases and 0 bases respectively, with 15 bases between them. CDR3 length: 15 residues. Germline CDR1 reads MNHEY; CDR2 reads SMNVEV (reference sequence). CDR3 residues: CASSRTGTGSYEQYF. The CDR3 nucleotides are TGTGCCAGCAGCCGGACCGGGACGGGCTCCTACGAGCAGTACTTC.

V and J are TRBV27 and TRBJ2-6; no clear D. Trimming shortened V by 6 bases and J by 0 bases, and 6 bases separated the two germline ends. The CDR3 has 14 amino acids. Germline V gene sequence: CDR1 MNHEY, CDR2 SMNVEV (reference sequence). CDR3 in DNA: TGTGCCAGCAGATCTCCCTCTGGGGCCAACGTCCTGACTTTC. Amino acids: CASRSPSGANVLTF.

Concerning this clonotype: One end of the junction varies from germline; a read error may be responsible. The chain is built from TRBV6-5 and TRBJ2-7; D may be TRBD1 (5 bases). The CDR3 extends over 12 amino acids. CDR1 is MNHEY and CDR2 is SVGAGI in the germline V gene. The CDR3 reads CASSPGAYERYF. CDR3 nucleotides: TGTGCCAGCAGCCCTGGGGCCTACGAGCGGTACTTC.

In its sample, this clonotype was seen a few times. This rearrangement joins TRBV20-1 to TRBJ2-1; D is undetermined. CDR3 length: 14 amino acids. The V and J ends lost 4 bases and 5 bases respectively, with 15 bases between them. Germline V lookup: CDR1 DFQATT, CDR2 SNEGSKA (reference sequence). The chain's CDR3 is CSATPLRAHNEQFF. CDR3 nucleotides: TGCAGTGCTACCCCTCTTAGGGCCCACAATGAGCAGTTCTTC.

This clonotype was seen at least ten times. The chain employs TRBV5-1 and TRBJ2-5, with 12 bases identical to TRBD2. Looked up from germline, CDR1 is SGHRS and CDR2 is YFSETQ. CDR3 length: 17 residues. V was pared by 0 bases and J by 1 base, with 4 bases of the junction left unmatched. The CDR3 region is CASSLALAGGPQETQYF. The CDR3 nucleotides are TGCGCCAGCAGCTTGGCCCTAGCGGGAGGGCCCCAAGAGACCCAGTACTTC.

V usage is TRBV12-3 or TRBV12-4 and J usage is TRBJ2-3; 11 positions agree with TRBD2. CDR3 length equals 15 residues. Germline trimming cut 3 bases from V and 3 bases from J; bases unmatched to any gene: 2. CDR3 protein: CASSLTSGMTDTQYF. CDR3 in DNA: TGTGCCAGCAGTTTGACTAGCGGGATGACAGATACGCAGTATTTT.

In its sample, this clonotype was seen a few times. The chain has TRBV7-3 and TRBJ2-4; D may be TRBD2 (5 bases). This CDR3 contains 14 residues. V was cut by 5 bases and J by 6 bases, with 14 bases left in between. The germline V gene encodes CDR1 SGHTA and CDR2 FQGTGA. The CDR3 loop reads CASSLSGRGNIQYF. CDR3 DNA: TGTGCCAGCAGCCTTTCCGGACGGGGAAACATTCAGTACTTC.

In its sample, this clonotype was seen many times. This chain joins TRBV10-3 and TRBJ2-7; 7 bases align to TRBD1. CDR1 is ENHRY and CDR2 is SYGVKD in the germline V gene. The length of the CDR3 is 12 residues. Trimming cost V 10 bases and J 2 bases; bases outside gene matches: 5. CDR3 protein: CATGTVTYEQYF. CDR3 sequence (DNA): TGTGCCACCGGGACAGTCACCTACGAGCAGTACTTC.

This clonotype was seen only a few times. The J gene is TRBJ2-1, the V gene TRBV5-1; D is possibly TRBD2 (6 bases). Germline V gene sequence: CDR1 SGHRS, CDR2 YFSETQ. V was cut by 0 bases and J by 4 bases, with 14 bases left in between. The CDR3 extends over 16 amino acids. The CDR3 nucleotides are TGCGCCAGCAGCTTGGTATCCGCGGGACCTTACAATGAGCAGTTCTTC. Amino acid sequence: CASSLVSAGPYNEQFF. Full variable domain (remainder filled in from reference TRBV5-1 and TRBJ2-1): KAGVTQTPRYLIKTRGQQVTLSCSPISGHRSVSWYQQTPGQGLQFLFEYFSETQRNKGNFPGRFSGRQFSNSRSEMNVSTLELGDSALYLCASSLVSAGPYNEQFFGPGTRLTVL.

This rearrangement joins TRBV3-1 to TRBJ2-7; D remains unclear. This CDR3 region has 14 residues. Looked up from germline, CDR1 is LGHDT and CDR2 is YNNKEL (reference sequence). Between the trimmed V and J ends, which lost 8 bases and 0 bases, there was a span of 14 bases. The CDR3 protein is CASGRDVSSYEQYF. The CDR3 nucleotides are TGTGCCAGCGGTAGAGACGTGAGCTCCTACGAGCAGTACTTC.

The V gene is TRBV10-3, the J gene TRBJ1-5, with D possibly matching TRBD1 (5 bases). V was pared by 0 bases and J by 7 bases, with 13 bases between. The CDR3 totals 15 residues. CDR1 is ENHRY, CDR2 SYGVKD, per germline. The DNA of the CDR3 is TGTGCCATCAGTGAGTCGGCAGGGTGGGGCCAGCCCCAGCATTTT. Protein sequence: CAISESAGWGQPQHF.

The rearrangement links TRBV20-1 to TRBJ2-7, with 7 bases identical to TRBD2. Germline V gene lookup returns CDR1 DFQATT and CDR2 SNEGSKA (reference sequence). The CDR3 is 13 amino acids. After removal of 5 bases from V and 4 bases from J, the junction contained 8 bases not matched to a gene. The CDR3 loop reads CSASRDGRYEQYF. The CDR3 DNA follows: TGCAGTGCTTCCCGGGACGGGAGGTACGAGCAGTACTTC.

The V gene is TRBV29-1, the J gene TRBJ2-1; no reliable D call. CDR1 and CDR2 (germline): SQVTM, ANQGSEA. V lost 4 bases and J lost 5, with 12 bases in between. CDR3 length: 13 residues. The CDR3 spells CSVVVLSHNEQFF. The CDR3 nucleotides read TGCAGCGTTGTTGTCTTGAGCCACAATGAGCAGTTCTTC.